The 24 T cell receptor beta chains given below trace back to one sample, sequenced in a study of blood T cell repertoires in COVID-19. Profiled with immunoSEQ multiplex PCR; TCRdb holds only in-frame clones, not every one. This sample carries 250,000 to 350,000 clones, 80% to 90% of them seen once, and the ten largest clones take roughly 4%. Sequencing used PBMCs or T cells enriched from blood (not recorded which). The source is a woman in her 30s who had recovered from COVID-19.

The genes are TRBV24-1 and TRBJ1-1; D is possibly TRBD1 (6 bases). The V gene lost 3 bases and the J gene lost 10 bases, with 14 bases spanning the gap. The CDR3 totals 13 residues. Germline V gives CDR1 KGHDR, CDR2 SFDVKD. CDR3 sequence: CATSDTNRVPAFF. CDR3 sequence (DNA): TGTGCCACCAGTGATACAAACAGGGTACCAGCTTTCTTT.

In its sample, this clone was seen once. The CDR3 nucleotides read TGTGCCAGCAGCCAAGGCCACGGTGGAAACACCATATATTTT. The encoded protein is CASSQGHGGNTIYF. V gene TRBV14 combines with J gene TRBJ1-3, with D uncertain. The germline CDR1 and CDR2 sequences are SGHDN and FVKESK. CDR3 length equals 14 residues. The V and J ends lost 1 base and 3 bases respectively, with 7 bases between them.

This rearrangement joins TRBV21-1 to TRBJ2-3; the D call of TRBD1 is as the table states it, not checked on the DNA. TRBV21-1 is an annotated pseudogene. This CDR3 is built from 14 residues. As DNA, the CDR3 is TGTGCCAGCAGCAAACGGGACAGACCAGATACGCAGTATTTT. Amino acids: CASSKRDRPDTQYF.

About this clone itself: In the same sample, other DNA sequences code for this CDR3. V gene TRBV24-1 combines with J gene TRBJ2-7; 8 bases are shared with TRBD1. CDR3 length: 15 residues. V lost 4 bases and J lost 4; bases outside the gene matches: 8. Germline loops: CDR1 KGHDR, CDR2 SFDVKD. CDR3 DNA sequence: TGTGCCACCAGTGACCCCCGACAGGGGTCTTACGAGCAGTACTTC. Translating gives CATSDPRQGSYEQYF.

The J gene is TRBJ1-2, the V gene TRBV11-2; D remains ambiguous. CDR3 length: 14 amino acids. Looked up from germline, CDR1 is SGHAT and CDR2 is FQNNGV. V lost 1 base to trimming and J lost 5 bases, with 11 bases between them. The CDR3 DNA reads TGTGCCAGCAGCTTAGGGGCAGGTGGTTATGGCTACACCTTC. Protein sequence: CASSLGAGGYGYTF.

The CDR3 DNA is TGTGCCAGCAGCCAAGGACAGGGGCGTTGGGGTGAGCAGTTCTTC. It codes for CASSQGQGRWGEQFF. The V call is TRBV3-1 (or the pseudogene TRBV3-2), the J call TRBJ2-1; 8 bases fit TRBD1. The CDR3 covers 15 residues. Per germline, CDR1 LGHDT and CDR2 YNNKEL (reference sequence). V shed 1 base and J 9 bases; nucleotides not matched to a gene: 8.

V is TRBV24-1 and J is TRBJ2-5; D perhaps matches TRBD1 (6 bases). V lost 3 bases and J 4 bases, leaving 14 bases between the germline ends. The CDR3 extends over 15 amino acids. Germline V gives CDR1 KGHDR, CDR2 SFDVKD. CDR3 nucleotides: TGTGCCACCAGTGATCACACAGGGATAGGAGAGACCCAGTACTTC. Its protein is CATSDHTGIGETQYF.

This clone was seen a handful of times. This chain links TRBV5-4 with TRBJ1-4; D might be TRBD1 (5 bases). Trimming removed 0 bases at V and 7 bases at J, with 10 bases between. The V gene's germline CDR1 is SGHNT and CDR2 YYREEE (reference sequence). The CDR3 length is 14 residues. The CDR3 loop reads CASSLVGDTEKLFF. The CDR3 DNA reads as TGTGCCAGCAGCTTGGTAGGGGATACTGAAAAACTGTTTTTT.

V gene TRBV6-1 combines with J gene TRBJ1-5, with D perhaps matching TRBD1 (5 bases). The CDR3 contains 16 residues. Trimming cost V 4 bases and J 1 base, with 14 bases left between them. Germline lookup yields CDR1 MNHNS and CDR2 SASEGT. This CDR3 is CASSAAAGTSNQPQHF. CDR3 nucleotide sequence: TGTGCCAGCAGTGCCGCCGCGGGGACCAGCAATCAGCCCCAGCATTTT.

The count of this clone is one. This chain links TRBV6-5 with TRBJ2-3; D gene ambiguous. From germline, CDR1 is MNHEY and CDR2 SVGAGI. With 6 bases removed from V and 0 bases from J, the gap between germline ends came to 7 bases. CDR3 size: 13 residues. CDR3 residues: CASRPSSTDTQYF. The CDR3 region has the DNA TGTGCCAGCAGGCCCAGTAGCACAGATACGCAGTATTTT.

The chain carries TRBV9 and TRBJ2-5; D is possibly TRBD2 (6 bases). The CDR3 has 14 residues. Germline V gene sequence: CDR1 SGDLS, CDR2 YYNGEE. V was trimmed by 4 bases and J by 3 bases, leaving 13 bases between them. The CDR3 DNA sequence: TGTGCCAGCAGCCTAGGACTACGGAAAGAGACCCAGTACTTC. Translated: CASSLGLRKETQYF.

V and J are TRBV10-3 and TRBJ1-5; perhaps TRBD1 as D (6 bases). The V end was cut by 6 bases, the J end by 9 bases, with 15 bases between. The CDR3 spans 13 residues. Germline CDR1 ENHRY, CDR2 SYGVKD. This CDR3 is CAISPGGTGPQHF. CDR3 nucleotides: TGTGCCATCAGCCCTGGGGGCACTGGGCCCCAGCATTTT.

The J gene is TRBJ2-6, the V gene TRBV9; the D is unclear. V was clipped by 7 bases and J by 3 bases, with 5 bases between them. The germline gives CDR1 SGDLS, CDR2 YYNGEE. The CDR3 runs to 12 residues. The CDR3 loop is CASSGGANVLTF. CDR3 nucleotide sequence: TGTGCCAGCTCCGGTGGGGCCAACGTCCTGACTTTC.

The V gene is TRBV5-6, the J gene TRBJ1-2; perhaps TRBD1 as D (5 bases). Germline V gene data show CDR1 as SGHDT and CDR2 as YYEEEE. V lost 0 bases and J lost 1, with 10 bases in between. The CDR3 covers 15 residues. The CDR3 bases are TGTGCCAGCAGCTTGGACAGGCAGGGTAACTATGGCTACACCTTC. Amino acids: CASSLDRQGNYGYTF.

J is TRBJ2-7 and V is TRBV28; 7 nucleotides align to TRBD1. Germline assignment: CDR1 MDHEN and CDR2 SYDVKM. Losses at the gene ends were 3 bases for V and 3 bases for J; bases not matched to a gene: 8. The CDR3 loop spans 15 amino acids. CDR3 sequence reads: CASSFLRGQNYEQYF. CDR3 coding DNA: TGTGCCAGCAGTTTCCTACGGGGACAGAACTACGAGCAGTACTTC.

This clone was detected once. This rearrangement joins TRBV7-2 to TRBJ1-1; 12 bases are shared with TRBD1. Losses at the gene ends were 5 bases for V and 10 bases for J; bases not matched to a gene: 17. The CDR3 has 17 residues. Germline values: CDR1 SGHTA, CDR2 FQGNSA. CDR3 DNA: TGTGCCAGCAGCCCTGGGACAGGGGGCGGGAGGGAGTTCGGAGCTTTCTTT. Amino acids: CASSPGTGGGREFGAFF. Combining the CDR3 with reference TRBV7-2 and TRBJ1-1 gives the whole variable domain GAGVSQSPSNKVTEKGKDVELRCDPISGHTALYWYRQSLGQGLEFLIYFQGNSAPDKSGLPSDRFSAERTGGSVSTLTIQRTQQEDSAVYLCASSPGTGGGREFGAFFGQGTRLTVV.

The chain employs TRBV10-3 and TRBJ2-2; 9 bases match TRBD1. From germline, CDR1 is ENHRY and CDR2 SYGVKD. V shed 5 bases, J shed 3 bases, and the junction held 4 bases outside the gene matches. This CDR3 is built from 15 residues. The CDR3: CAISQTGGDTGELFF. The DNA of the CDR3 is TGTGCCATCAGTCAGACAGGGGGTGACACCGGGGAGCTGTTTTTT.

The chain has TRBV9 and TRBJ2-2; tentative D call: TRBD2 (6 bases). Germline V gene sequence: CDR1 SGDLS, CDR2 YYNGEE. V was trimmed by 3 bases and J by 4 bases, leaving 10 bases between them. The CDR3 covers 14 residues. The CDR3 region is CASSGSSGTGELFF. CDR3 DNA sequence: TGTGCCAGCAGCGGGAGTAGCGGCACCGGGGAGCTGTTTTTT.

This CDR3 reads CASSFRTGGYGYTF. The DNA for the CDR3 is TGTGCCAGCAGTTTCCGGACAGGGGGCTATGGCTACACCTTC. This chain links TRBV28 with TRBJ1-2, with 10 bases matching TRBD1. The CDR3 runs 14 residues. The ends lost 3 bases at V and 4 bases at J; junction bases unmatched: 2. Per the germline V gene, CDR1 is MDHEN and CDR2 is SYDVKM.

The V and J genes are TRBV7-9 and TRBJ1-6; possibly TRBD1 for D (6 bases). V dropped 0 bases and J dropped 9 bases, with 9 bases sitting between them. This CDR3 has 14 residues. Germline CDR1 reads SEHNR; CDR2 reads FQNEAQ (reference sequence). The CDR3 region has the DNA TGTGCCAGCAGCTTAGCGCAGGGGAGTTCACCCCTCCACTTT. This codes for CASSLAQGSSPLHF.

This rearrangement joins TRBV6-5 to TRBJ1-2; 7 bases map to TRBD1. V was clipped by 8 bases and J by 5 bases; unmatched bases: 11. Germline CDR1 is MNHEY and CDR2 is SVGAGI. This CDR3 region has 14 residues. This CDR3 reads CASRPRQGLYGYTF. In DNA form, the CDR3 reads TGTGCCAGCCGTCCTCGACAGGGCCTGTATGGCTACACCTTC.

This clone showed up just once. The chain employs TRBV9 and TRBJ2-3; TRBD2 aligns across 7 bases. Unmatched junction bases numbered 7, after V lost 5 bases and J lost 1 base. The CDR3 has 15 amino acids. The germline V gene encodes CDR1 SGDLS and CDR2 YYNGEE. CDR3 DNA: TGTGCCAGCAGTCCCTCAGGGAGGGGCACAGATACGCAGTATTTT. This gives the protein CASSPSGRGTDTQYF.

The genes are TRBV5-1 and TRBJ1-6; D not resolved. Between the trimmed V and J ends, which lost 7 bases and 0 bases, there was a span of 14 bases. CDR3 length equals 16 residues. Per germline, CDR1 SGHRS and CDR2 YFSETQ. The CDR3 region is CASGPTGSSYNSPLHF. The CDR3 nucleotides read TGCGCCAGCGGGCCGACGGGGAGCTCCTATAATTCACCCCTCCACTTT.

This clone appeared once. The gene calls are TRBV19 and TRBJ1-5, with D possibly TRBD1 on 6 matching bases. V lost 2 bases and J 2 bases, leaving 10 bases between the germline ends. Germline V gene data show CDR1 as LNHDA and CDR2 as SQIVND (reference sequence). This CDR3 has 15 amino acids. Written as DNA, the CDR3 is TGTGCCAGTAGTATAATGTCAGGGGGCAATCAGCCCCAGCATTTT. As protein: CASSIMSGGNQPQHF. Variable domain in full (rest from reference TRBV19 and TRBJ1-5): DGGITQSPKYLFRKEGQNVTLSCEQNLNHDAMYWYRQDPGQGLRLIYYSQIVNDFQKGDIAEGYSVSREKKESFPLTVTSAQKNPTAFYLCASSIMSGGNQPQHFGDGTRLSIL.